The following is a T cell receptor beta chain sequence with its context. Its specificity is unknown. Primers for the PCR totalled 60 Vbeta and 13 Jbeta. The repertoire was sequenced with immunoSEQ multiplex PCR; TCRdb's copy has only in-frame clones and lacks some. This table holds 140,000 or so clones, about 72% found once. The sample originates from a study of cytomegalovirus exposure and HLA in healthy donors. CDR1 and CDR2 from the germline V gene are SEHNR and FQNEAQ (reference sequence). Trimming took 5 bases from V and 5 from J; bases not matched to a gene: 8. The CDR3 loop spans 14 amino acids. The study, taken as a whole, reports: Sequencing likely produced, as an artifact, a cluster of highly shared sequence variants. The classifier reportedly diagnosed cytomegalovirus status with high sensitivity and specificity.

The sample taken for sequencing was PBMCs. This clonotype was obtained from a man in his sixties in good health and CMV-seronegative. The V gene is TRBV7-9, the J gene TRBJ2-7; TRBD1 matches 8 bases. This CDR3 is CASSPRQGLDEQYF. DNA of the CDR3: TGTGCCAGCAGCCCAAGACAGGGGTTGGACGAGCAGTACTTC.